Reported below is one TCR beta chain. The sample belongs to a study of T-cell reconstitution after alpha-beta-depleted transplantation in children. Molecular barcoding with unique molecular identifiers was used for the TCRbeta library. TCRdb reanalysed the PCR reads using MiXCR and keeps one entry per CDR3 protein. Seen here are about 360,000 distinct CDR3 sequences, 13% observed once, and the top ten hold roughly 4.3%. The CDR3 runs 14 residues. CDR1 is SSHAT and CDR2 is FNYEAQ in the germline V gene (reference sequence). Trimming pared 5 bases from V and 0 bases from J, leaving 10 bases between. This sequence originates from a human donor who donated a stem cell graft to a child with Fanconi anemia. The genes are TRBV7-7 and TRBJ2-5; D unresolved. The sample here was PBMCs, taken from the stem cell graft. The CDR3 DNA is TGTGCCAGCAGCCCCGACCACTACCAAGAGACCCAGTACTTC. It yields the protein CASSPDHYQETQYF.